This T cell receptor (beta chain) is from a study of blood T cell repertoires in COVID-19. With 6 bases clipped from V and 2 bases from J, the junction kept 6 bases outside the gene matches. Germline V gene sequence: CDR1 SGHAT, CDR2 FQNNGV. CDR3 length: 15 amino acids. Using immunoSEQ multiplex PCR, the repertoire was profiled, and TCRdb retains in-frame clones only, with some absent. The sample has approximately 350,000 clones, roughly 90% seen once. The sequence came from a man between 35 and 55 years old with acute or convalescent COVID-19. This rearrangement joins TRBV11-2 to TRBJ1-3; 8 nucleotides line up with TRBD1. What was sequenced was peripheral blood. The CDR3 here is CASRQNRGTGNTIYF. The CDR3 DNA reads as TGTGCCAGCAGACAAAACAGGGGGACTGGAAACACCATATATTTT.